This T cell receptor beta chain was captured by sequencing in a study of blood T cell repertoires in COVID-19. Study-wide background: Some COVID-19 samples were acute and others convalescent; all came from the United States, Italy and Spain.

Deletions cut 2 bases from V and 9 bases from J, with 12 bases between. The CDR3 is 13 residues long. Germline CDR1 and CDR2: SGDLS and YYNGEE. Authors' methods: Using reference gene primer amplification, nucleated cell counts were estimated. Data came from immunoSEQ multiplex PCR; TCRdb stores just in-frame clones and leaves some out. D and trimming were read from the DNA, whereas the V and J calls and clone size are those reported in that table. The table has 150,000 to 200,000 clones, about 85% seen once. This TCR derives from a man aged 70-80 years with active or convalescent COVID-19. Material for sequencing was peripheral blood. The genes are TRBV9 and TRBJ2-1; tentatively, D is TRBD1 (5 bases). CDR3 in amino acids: CASSVTLGAEQFF. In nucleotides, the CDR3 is TGTGCCAGCAGCGTCACTTTAGGGGCTGAGCAGTTCTTC.